The TCR beta chain described here comes from a study of blood T cell repertoires in COVID-19. J gave up 7 bases and V 1 base, and 0 bases lay outside the gene matches. From germline, CDR1 is MGHRA and CDR2 YSYEKL. The CDR3 has 13 residues. Two negative PCRs, clearance, or symptom resolution were required of recovered Cohort 3 donors. Data came from immunoSEQ multiplex PCR; TCRdb stores just in-frame clones and leaves some out. This table has 220,000 or so clones, approximately 83% appearing once. This clone was counted a single time. The V gene is TRBV4-1, the J gene TRBJ1-2, with TRBD1 matching 10 bases. Sequenced input: PBMCs or T cells enriched from blood (not recorded which). This clonotype was obtained from a woman aged 60-75 years who had recovered from COVID-19. CDR3 sequence: CASSQGQGAGYTF. The CDR3 nucleotides read TGCGCCAGCAGCCAAGGACAGGGGGCTGGCTACACCTTC.